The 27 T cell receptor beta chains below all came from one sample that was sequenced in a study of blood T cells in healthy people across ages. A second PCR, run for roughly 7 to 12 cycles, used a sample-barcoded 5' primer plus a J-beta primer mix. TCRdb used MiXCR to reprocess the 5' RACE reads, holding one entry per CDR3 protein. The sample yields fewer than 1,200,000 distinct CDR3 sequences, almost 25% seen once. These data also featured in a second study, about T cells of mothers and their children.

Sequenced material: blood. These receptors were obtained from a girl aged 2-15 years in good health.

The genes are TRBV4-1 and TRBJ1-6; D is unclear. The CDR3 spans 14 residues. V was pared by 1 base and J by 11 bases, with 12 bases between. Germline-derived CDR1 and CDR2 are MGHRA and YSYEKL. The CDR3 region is CASSQGMRNPPLHF. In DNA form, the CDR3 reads TGCGCCAGCAGCCAAGGGATGCGGAATCCACCCCTCCACTTT.

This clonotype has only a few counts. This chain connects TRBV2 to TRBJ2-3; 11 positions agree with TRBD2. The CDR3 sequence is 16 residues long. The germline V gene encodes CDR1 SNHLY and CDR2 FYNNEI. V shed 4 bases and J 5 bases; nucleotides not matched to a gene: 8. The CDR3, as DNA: TGTGCCAGCAGTGGAAGACTAGCGGGACAGGTAGATACGCAGTATTTT. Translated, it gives CASSGRLAGQVDTQYF.

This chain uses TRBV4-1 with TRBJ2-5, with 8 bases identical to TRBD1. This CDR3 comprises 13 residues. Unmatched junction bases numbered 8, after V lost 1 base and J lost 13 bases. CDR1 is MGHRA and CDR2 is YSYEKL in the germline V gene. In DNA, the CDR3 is TGCGCCAGCAGCCAAGCCACCGGACAGGGCCCGTACTTC. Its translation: CASSQATGQGPYF.

CDR3 in DNA: TGTGCCAGCAGTTTATACGAGGACAGGCTTGGATATGGCTACACCTTC. This codes for CASSLYEDRLGYGYTF. The chain recombines TRBV27 with TRBJ1-2, with 7 bases identical to TRBD1. The trim removed 1 base at V and 5 bases at J, leaving 10 bases unmatched. From germline, CDR1 is MNHEY and CDR2 SMNVEV (reference sequence). The CDR3 covers 16 residues.

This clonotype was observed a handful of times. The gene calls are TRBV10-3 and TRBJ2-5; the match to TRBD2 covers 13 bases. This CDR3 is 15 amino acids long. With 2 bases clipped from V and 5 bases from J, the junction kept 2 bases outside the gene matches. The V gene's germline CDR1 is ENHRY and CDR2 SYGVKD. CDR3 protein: CAISEGLAGVETQYF. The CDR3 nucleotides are TGTGCCATCAGTGAGGGACTAGCGGGAGTGGAGACCCAGTACTTC.

CDR3 amino acids: CSAEPVQQIKNIQYF. CDR3 in DNA: TGCAGTGCGGAACCAGTACAGCAAATCAAAAACATTCAGTACTTC. The chain recombines TRBV20-1 with TRBJ2-4; D remains ambiguous. Germline-derived CDR1 and CDR2 are DFQATT and SNEGSKA (reference sequence). The length of the CDR3 is 15 residues. The ends were cut back, 6 bases at V and 3 bases at J, with 18 bases in the middle.

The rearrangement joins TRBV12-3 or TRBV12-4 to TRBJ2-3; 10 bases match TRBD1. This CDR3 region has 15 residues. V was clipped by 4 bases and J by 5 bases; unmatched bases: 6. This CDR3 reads CASSSGTGVKDTQYF. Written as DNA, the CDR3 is TGTGCCAGCAGTTCCGGGACAGGGGTGAAAGATACGCAGTATTTT.

CDR3 bases: TGTGCCAGCAGCCAAAACAGGGATTGGGAGACCCAGTACTTC. Residues: CASSQNRDWETQYF. The J gene is TRBJ2-5, the V gene TRBV14; D perhaps matches TRBD1 (6 bases). The germline CDR1 and CDR2 sequences are SGHDN and FVKESK. The CDR3 extends over 14 amino acids. Trimming removed 2 bases at V and 5 bases at J, with 12 bases between.

CDR3 loop: CASRTSGSNSEQFF. CDR3 nucleotide sequence: TGTGCCAGCAGGACTAGCGGGAGTAACAGTGAGCAGTTCTTC. The chain links TRBV2 to TRBJ2-1; 12 bases are a match to TRBD2. The V gene end was trimmed by 6 bases and the J gene end by 9 bases; junction bases not matched to a gene: 6. In germline, CDR1 is SNHLY, CDR2 FYNNEI. The CDR3 has 14 residues. The whole variable domain, filled in from reference TRBV2 and TRBJ2-1, reads EPEVTQTPSHQVTQMGQEVILRCVPISNHLYFYWYRQILGQKVEFLVSFYNNEISEKSEIFDDQFSVERPDGSNFTLKIRSTKLEDSAMYFCASRTSGSNSEQFFGPGTRLTVL.

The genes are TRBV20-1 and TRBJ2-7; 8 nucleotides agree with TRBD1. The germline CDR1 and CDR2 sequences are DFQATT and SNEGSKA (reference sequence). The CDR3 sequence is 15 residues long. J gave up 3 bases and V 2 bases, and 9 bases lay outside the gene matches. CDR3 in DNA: TGCAGTGCTAGACATGCTCAGGGGGCGAACTACGAGCAGTACTTC. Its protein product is CSARHAQGANYEQYF.

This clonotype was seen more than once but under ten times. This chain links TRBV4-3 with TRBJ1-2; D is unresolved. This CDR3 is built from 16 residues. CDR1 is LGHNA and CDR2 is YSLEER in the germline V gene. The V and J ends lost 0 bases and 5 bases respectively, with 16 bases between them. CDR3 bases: TGCGCCAGCAGCCAAGATTTTCCTACAGAAGGTTATGGCTACACCTTC. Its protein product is CASSQDFPTEGYGYTF.

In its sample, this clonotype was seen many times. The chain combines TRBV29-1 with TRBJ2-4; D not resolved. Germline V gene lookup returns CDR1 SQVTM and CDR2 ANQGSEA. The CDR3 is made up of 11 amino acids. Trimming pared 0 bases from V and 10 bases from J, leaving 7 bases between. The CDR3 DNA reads TGCAGCGTTGAAGAGTCGTCGATTCAGTACTTC. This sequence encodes CSVEESSIQYF. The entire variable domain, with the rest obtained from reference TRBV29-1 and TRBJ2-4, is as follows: SAVISQKPSRDICQRGTSLTIQCQVDSQVTMMFWYRQQPGQSLTLIATANQGSEATYESGFVIDKFPISRPNLTFSTLTVSNMSPEDSSIYLCSVEESSIQYFGAGTRLSVL.

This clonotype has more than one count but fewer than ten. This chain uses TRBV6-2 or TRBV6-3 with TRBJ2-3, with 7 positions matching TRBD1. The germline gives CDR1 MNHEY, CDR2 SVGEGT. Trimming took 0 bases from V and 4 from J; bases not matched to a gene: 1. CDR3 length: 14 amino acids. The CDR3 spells CASSYSTGADTQYF. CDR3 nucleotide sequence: TGTGCCAGCAGTTACTCAACAGGGGCAGATACGCAGTATTTT.

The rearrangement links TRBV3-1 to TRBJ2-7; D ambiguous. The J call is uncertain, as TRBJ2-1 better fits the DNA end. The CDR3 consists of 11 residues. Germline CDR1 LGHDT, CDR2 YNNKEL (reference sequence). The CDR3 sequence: CASSQGAEQFF. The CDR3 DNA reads TGTGCCAGCAGCCAAGGGGCAGAGCAGTTCTTC.

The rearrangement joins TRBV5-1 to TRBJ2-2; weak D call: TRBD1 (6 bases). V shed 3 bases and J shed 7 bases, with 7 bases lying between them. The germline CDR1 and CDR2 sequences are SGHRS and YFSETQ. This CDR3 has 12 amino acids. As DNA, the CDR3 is TGCGCCAGCAGCTCACAGGGCGGGGAGCTGTTTTTT. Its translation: CASSSQGGELFF.

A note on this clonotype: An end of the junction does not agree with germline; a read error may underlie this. CDR3 sequence: CAISFGTPDEKLFF. Here the CDR3 DNA reads TGTGCCATCAGCTTCGGGACGCCGGATGAAAAACTGTTTTTT. The chain couples TRBV7-9 to TRBJ1-4, with D tentatively TRBD1 (5 bases). The CDR3 has 14 residues. Germline loops: CDR1 SEHNR, CDR2 FQNEAQ (reference sequence).

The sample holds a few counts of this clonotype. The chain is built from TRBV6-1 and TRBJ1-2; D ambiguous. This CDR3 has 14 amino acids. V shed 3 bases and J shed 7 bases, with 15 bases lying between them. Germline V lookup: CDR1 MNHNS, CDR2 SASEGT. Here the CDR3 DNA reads TGTGCCAGCAGTGATTCGAGAGGTAGTGGTGGCTACACCTTC. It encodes CASSDSRGSGGYTF.

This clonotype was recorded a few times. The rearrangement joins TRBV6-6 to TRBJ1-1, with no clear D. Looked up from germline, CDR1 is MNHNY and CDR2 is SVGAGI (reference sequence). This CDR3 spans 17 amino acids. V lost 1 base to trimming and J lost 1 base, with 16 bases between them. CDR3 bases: TGTGCCAGCAGTTACTTGAAATCTAAGGACGGGAACACTGAAGCTTTCTTT. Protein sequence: CASSYLKSKDGNTEAFF.

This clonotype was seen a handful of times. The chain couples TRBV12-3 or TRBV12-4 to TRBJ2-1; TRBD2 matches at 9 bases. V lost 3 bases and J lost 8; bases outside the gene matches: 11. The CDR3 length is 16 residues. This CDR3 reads CASSLGREGFYYEQFF. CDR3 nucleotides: TGTGCCAGCAGTTTGGGGCGGGAGGGCTTTTATTATGAGCAGTTCTTC.

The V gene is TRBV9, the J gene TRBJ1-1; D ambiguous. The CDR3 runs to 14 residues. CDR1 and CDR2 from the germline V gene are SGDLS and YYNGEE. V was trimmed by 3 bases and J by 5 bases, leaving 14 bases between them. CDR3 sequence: CASSEAKLATEAFF. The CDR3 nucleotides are TGTGCCAGCAGCGAGGCCAAGTTGGCGACTGAAGCTTTCTTT.

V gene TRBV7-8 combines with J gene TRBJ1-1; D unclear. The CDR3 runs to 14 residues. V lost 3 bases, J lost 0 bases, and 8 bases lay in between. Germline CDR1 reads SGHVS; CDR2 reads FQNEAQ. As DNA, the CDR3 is TGTGCCAGCAGCTTTTCTGACCTGAACACTGAAGCTTTCTTT. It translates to CASSFSDLNTEAFF.

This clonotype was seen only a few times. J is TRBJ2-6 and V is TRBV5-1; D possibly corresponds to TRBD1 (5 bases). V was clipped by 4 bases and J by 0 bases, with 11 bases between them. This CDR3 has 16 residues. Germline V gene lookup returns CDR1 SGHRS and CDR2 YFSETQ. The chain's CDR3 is CASSTGQFSGANVLTF. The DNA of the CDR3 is TGCGCCAGCAGCACCGGACAATTCTCTGGGGCCAACGTCCTGACTTTC.

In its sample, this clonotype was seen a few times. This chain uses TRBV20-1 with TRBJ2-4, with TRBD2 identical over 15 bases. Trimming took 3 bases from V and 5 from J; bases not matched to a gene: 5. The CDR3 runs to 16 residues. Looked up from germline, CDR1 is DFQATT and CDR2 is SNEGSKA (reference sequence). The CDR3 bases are TGCAGTGCTAGTGGGGGACTAGCGGGGGGCCAAAACATTCAGTACTTC. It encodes CSASGGLAGGQNIQYF.

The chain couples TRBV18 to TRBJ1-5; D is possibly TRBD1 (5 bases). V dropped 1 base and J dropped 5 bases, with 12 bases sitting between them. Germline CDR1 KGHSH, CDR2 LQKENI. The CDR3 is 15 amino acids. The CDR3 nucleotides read TGTGCCAGCTCACCACGGGGCCCCGAGGATCAGCCCCAGCATTTT. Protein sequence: CASSPRGPEDQPQHF.

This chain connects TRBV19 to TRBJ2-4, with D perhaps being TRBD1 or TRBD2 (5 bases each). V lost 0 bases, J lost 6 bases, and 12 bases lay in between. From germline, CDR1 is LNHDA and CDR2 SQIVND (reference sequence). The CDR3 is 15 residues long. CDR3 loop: CASSIDQSGTNIQYF. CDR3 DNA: TGTGCCAGTAGTATAGATCAATCAGGGACAAACATTCAGTACTTC.

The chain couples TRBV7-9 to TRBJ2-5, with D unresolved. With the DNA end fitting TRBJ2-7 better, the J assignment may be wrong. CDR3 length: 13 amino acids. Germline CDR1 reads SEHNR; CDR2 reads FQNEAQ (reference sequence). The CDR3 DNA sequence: TGTGCCAGCAGCACAGCAGGCGCCTACGAGCAGTACTTC. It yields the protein CASSTAGAYEQYF.

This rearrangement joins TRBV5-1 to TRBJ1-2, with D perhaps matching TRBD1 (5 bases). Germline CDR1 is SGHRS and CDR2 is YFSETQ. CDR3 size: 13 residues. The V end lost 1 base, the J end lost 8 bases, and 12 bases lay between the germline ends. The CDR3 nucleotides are TGCGCCAGCAGCTTGCGAAGAGGGGCCGGCTACACCTTC. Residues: CASSLRRGAGYTF.